The 14 T cell receptor beta chains reported below all come from one sample, sequenced in a study of T cell changes during pregnancy in multiple sclerosis. Sequencing used immunoSEQ multiplex PCR; TCRdb keeps in-frame clones, though not all of them. Among some 81,000 clones listed, approximately 94% were seen once. Sequences were derived from peripheral blood, sampled after pregnancy. The receptor source for this set is a female donor in good health, enrolled as a control in a pregnancy study.

The J gene is TRBJ1-6, the V gene TRBV7-2, with no clear D. V was shortened by 5 bases and J by 8 bases, with 13 bases between the two germline ends. The CDR3 loop spans 14 amino acids. The germline CDR1 and CDR2 sequences are SGHTA and FQGNSA. This chain's CDR3 is CASSTRGPHSPLHF. The DNA for the CDR3 is TGTGCCAGCAGCACCCGGGGTCCTCATTCACCCCTCCACTTT.

This rearrangement joins TRBV23-1 to TRBJ2-3; no definite D call. TRBV23-1 falls under the ORF class, with uncertain function. V dropped 0 bases and J dropped 2 bases, with 6 bases sitting between them. The CDR3 sequence is 14 residues long. In nucleotides, the CDR3 is TGCGCCAGCAGTCAATCGTATTCCACAGATACGCAGTATTTT. It translates to CASSQSYSTDTQYF.

The chain uses TRBV7-3 and TRBJ2-1, with 11 positions matching TRBD2. CDR3 length equals 15 residues. V lost 3 bases to trimming and J lost 6 bases; unmatched junction nucleotides: 4. Per germline, CDR1 SGHTA and CDR2 FQGTGA. The CDR3 coding sequence is TGTGCCAGCAGCTTTTATAGCGGGAGGGCCAATGAGCAGTTCTTC. As protein: CASSFYSGRANEQFF.

The table lists this clone with a count of one. The rearrangement joins TRBV14 to TRBJ1-2; possible D gene TRBD1, 5 bases. Per the germline V gene, CDR1 is SGHDN and CDR2 is FVKESK. The CDR3 is 15 amino acids. The V and J ends lost 9 bases and 5 bases respectively, with 22 bases between them. The CDR3 protein is CASVTGFSVEYGYTF. The CDR3, as DNA: TGTGCCAGTGTAACAGGTTTTAGTGTTGAGTATGGCTACACCTTC.

This chain joins TRBV6-6 and TRBJ2-7; tentative D call: TRBD2 (6 bases). With 7 bases removed from V and 11 bases from J, the gap between germline ends came to 24 bases. CDR3 length: 14 residues. Germline-derived CDR1 and CDR2 are MNHNY and SVGAGI (reference sequence). CDR3 region: CASIRDSTQNGEYF. As DNA, the CDR3 is TGTGCCAGCATTCGGGACTCCACTCAAAATGGGGAGTACTTC.

This rearrangement joins TRBV11-3 to TRBJ2-4; 11 bases match TRBD2. The J segment lost 3 bases and the V segment lost 4 bases, leaving 2 bases of the junction unmatched. This CDR3 has 15 residues. Per germline, CDR1 SGHNT and CDR2 YENEEA. This CDR3 is CASSSGTSGKNIQYF. The CDR3 DNA is TGTGCCAGCAGCTCTGGGACTAGCGGCAAAAACATTCAGTACTTC. The variable domain in full, completed from reference TRBV11-3 and TRBJ2-4, reads EAGVVQSPRYKIIEKKQPVAFWCNPISGHNTLYWYLQNLGQGPELLIRYENEEAVDDSQLPKDRFSAERLKGVDSTLKIQPAELGDSAVYLCASSSGTSGKNIQYFGAGTRLSVL.

The CDR3 loop is CASSPQGIPQETQYF. As DNA, the CDR3 is TGTGCCAGCAGTCCACAGGGGATTCCCCAAGAGACCCAGTACTTC. The V call is TRBV2, the J call TRBJ2-5; 7 nucleotides line up with TRBD1. V gave up 5 bases and J gave up 1 base; unmatched junction bases: 7. This CDR3 region has 15 residues. The germline CDR1 and CDR2 sequences are SNHLY and FYNNEI.

The CDR3 is CASSSGLEWDIQYF. CDR3 DNA: TGTGCCAGTAGTTCTGGACTAGAATGGGACATTCAGTACTTC. The genes are TRBV19 and TRBJ2-4, with TRBD2 identical over 7 bases. Trimming cost V 5 bases and J 8 bases; bases outside gene matches: 9. Looked up from germline, CDR1 is LNHDA and CDR2 is SQIVND (reference sequence). The CDR3 totals 14 residues.

The chain carries TRBV7-2 and TRBJ1-2; a weak D match, TRBD1 (5 bases). The V gene's germline CDR1 is SGHTA and CDR2 FQGNSA. V lost 5 bases and J lost 6, with 13 bases in between. The CDR3 contains 13 residues. The CDR3 DNA follows: TGTGCCAGCAGCCCCCGTGGAGGGGATGGCTACACCTTC. As protein: CASSPRGGDGYTF.

This clone was seen just once. This chain joins TRBV10-3 and TRBJ2-7; weak D call: TRBD1 (6 bases). Germline CDR1 reads ENHRY; CDR2 reads SYGVKD. The CDR3 contains 14 residues. Trimming removed 8 bases from V and 0 bases from J, with 14 bases in between. This CDR3 reads CAIWPGDNSYEQYF. In DNA form, the CDR3 reads TGTGCCATCTGGCCCGGGGACAACTCCTACGAGCAGTACTTC.

Regarding this clone: At one end the junction does not follow the germline gene, possibly because of a read error. CDR3 residues: CASRRNRETHF. The CDR3 region has the DNA TGTGCCAGCAGAAGGAACAGAGAGACGCACTTC. The chain uses TRBV11-1 and TRBJ2-5; no clear D gene. Per germline, CDR1 SGHAT and CDR2 FQDESV (reference sequence). The CDR3 is 11 amino acids.

The CDR3 coding sequence is TGTGCCAGCGGATTATTACTAGCGGGAGGCAATGAGCAGTTCTTC. It translates to CASGLLLAGGNEQFF. The chain combines TRBV2 with TRBJ2-1; 12 nucleotides line up with TRBD2. This CDR3 spans 15 amino acids. Germline loops: CDR1 SNHLY, CDR2 FYNNEI. J lost 6 bases, V lost 8 bases, and 8 bases had no gene match.

The chain joins TRBV4-2 to TRBJ1-2; D gene uncertain. Trimming took 0 bases from V and 6 from J, leaving 23 bases between them. The CDR3 sequence is 18 residues long. Germline V gene data show CDR1 as LGHNA and CDR2 as YNFKEQ. This CDR3 reads CASSQDGDLTEAPNGYTF. The CDR3, as DNA: TGTGCCAGCAGCCAAGATGGAGACTTAACGGAGGCGCCTAATGGCTACACCTTC.

This sequence joins TRBV5-1 and TRBJ1-4; TRBD1 matches 8 bases. The V and J ends lost 1 base and 3 bases, in that order; junction bases with no gene match: 14. The V gene's germline CDR1 is SGHRS and CDR2 YFSETQ. This CDR3 contains 19 residues. CDR3 in DNA: TGCGCCAGCAGCTTGCAACCAAGTGGGCAGGGGGCCGCTAATGAAAAACTGTTTTTT. Its protein is CASSLQPSGQGAANEKLFF. Drawing the rest from reference TRBV5-1 and TRBJ1-4, the complete variable domain is KAGVTQTPRYLIKTRGQQVTLSCSPISGHRSVSWYQQTPGQGLQFLFEYFSETQRNKGNFPGRFSGRQFSNSRSEMNVSTLELGDSALYLCASSLQPSGQGAANEKLFFGSGTQLSVL.